One and the same sample provided the 14 T cell receptor beta chains below, sequenced in a study of cytomegalovirus exposure and HLA in healthy donors. Measured with immunoSEQ multiplex PCR; TCRdb has only the in-frame clones, and not every one. The repertoire includes about 49,000 clones, 85% to 95% of them detected once, and roughly 8% sits in the top ten. The material sequenced was PBMCs. These receptors all stem from a woman younger than 30 in good health and CMV-seropositive.

The rearrangement uses TRBV6-5 and TRBJ2-2, with 10 bases fitting TRBD2. Germline CDR1 is MNHEY and CDR2 is SVGAGI. Trimming at V came to 8 bases and at J to 2 bases, leaving 2 bases not matched to a gene. CDR3 length: 14 residues. CDR3 region: CASRTSGNTGELFF. CDR3 in DNA: TGTGCCAGCCGGACTAGCGGAAACACCGGGGAGCTGTTTTTT.

The CDR3 region is CASSPAAMNTEAFF. DNA of the CDR3: TGTGCCAGCTCACCGGCGGCAATGAACACTGAAGCTTTCTTT. The rearrangement uses TRBV18 and TRBJ1-1; D is uncertain. V shed 3 bases and J shed 0 bases, with 8 bases lying between them. The CDR3 runs 14 residues. From germline, CDR1 is KGHSH and CDR2 LQKENI.

The chain has TRBV27 and TRBJ2-7; 10 nucleotides align to TRBD2. V trimming: 5 bases; J trimming: 6 bases; junction bases outside the gene matches: 10. This CDR3 spans 15 amino acids. Germline CDR1 is MNHEY and CDR2 is SMNVEV (reference sequence). The CDR3 loop reads CASSTPGTSDAEQYF. CDR3 nucleotide sequence: TGTGCCAGCAGTACCCCCGGGACTAGCGACGCCGAGCAGTACTTC.

The genes are TRBV7-2 and TRBJ1-1, with D uncertain. CDR3 length: 14 residues. The V gene's germline CDR1 is SGHTA and CDR2 FQGNSA. V was pared by 6 bases and J by 0 bases, with 11 bases between. The CDR3 region is CASRYSDLNTEAFF. Written as DNA, the CDR3 is TGTGCCAGCAGGTATAGCGATTTGAACACTGAAGCTTTCTTT.

V is TRBV25-1 and J is TRBJ1-5, with D unclear. Germline loops: CDR1 MGHDK, CDR2 SYGVNS. Trimming took off 6 bases at V and 0 bases at J, with 6 bases between the two ends. The CDR3 covers 13 residues. The CDR3, as DNA: TGTGCCAGCAGACGGGATAGCAATCAGCCCCAGCATTTT. This sequence encodes CASRRDSNQPQHF.

The rearrangement uses TRBV6-1 and TRBJ2-7, with 13 bases fitting TRBD2. Germline CDR1 and CDR2: MNHNS and SASEGT. This CDR3 comprises 15 residues. V trimming: 8 bases; J trimming: 3 bases; junction bases outside the gene matches: 7. CDR3 amino acids: CASYPWTSGSYEQYF. The DNA of the CDR3 is TGTGCCAGCTACCCCTGGACTAGCGGGAGCTACGAGCAGTACTTC.

V gene TRBV19 combines with J gene TRBJ2-5, with 15 bases matching TRBD2. V lost 6 bases, J lost 1 base, and 3 bases stayed unmatched. The germline V gene has CDR1 LNHDA and CDR2 SQIVND (reference sequence). The CDR3 length is 16 residues. CDR3 sequence reads: CASSKGLAGGQETQYF. The DNA of the CDR3 is TGTGCCAGTAGCAAGGGACTAGCGGGAGGCCAAGAGACCCAGTACTTC. Variable domain in full (rest from reference TRBV19 and TRBJ2-5): DGGITQSPKYLFRKEGQNVTLSCEQNLNHDAMYWYRQDPGQGLRLIYYSQIVNDFQKGDIAEGYSVSREKKESFPLTVTSAQKNPTAFYLCASSKGLAGGQETQYFGPGTRLLVL.

This clone was seen a single time. The J gene is TRBJ2-5, the V gene TRBV27, with D possibly being TRBD2 (6 bases). V lost 2 bases and J 0 bases, leaving 13 bases between the germline ends. The germline CDR1 and CDR2 sequences are MNHEY and SMNVEV (reference sequence). The CDR3 is 16 amino acids. The CDR3 loop reads CASSLLGDLNQETQYF. CDR3 bases: TGTGCCAGCAGTTTACTGGGGGACTTAAACCAAGAGACCCAGTACTTC.

V and J are TRBV7-2 and TRBJ1-1; D remains unclear. The CDR3 spans 11 residues. Germline V gene lookup returns CDR1 SGHTA and CDR2 FQGNSA. Trimming left V 5 bases short and J 2 bases short, with 3 bases between. The CDR3 loop is CASSVNTEAFF. The CDR3 DNA reads as TGTGCCAGCAGCGTAAACACTGAAGCTTTCTTT.

This chain joins TRBV12-5 and TRBJ2-5; 11 bases map to TRBD1. Germline V gene data show CDR1 as LGHNT and CDR2 as FRNRAP. Trimming cost V 5 bases and J 4 bases; bases outside gene matches: 12. CDR3 length equals 17 residues. The CDR3 here is CASGAGTGGTLSETQYF. DNA of the CDR3: TGTGCTAGTGGTGCTGGGACAGGGGGAACCCTTTCAGAGACCCAGTACTTC.

The genes are TRBV12-5 and TRBJ1-2; the match to TRBD1 covers 9 bases. This CDR3 has 15 residues. The J segment lost 8 bases and the V segment lost 1 base, leaving 8 bases of the junction unmatched. The germline gives CDR1 LGHNT, CDR2 FRNRAP. The chain's CDR3 is CASGLDDADRGGYTF. The CDR3 nucleotides are TGTGCTAGTGGTTTGGACGATGCGGACAGGGGCGGCTACACCTTC.

This clone appeared a single time. The chain joins TRBV9 to TRBJ2-3; D is perhaps TRBD2 (5 bases). This CDR3 region has 15 residues. Trimming took off 1 base at V and 2 bases at J, with 11 bases between the two ends. Looked up from germline, CDR1 is SGDLS and CDR2 is YYNGEE. This CDR3 reads CASSVQDGNTDTQYF. The CDR3 DNA follows: TGTGCCAGCAGCGTACAGGACGGGAACACAGATACGCAGTATTTT.

The V and J genes are TRBV7-8 and TRBJ2-3, with a weak D call TRBD2 (5 bases). Trimming left V 6 bases short and J 5 bases short, with 21 bases between. The CDR3 is made up of 16 amino acids. Germline V CDR1 and CDR2: SGHVS, FQNEAQ. CDR3 in amino acids: CASRQRRAAREDTQYF. CDR3 in DNA: TGTGCCAGCAGACAGAGGAGAGCGGCAAGGGAAGATACGCAGTATTTT. The variable domain in full, completed from reference TRBV7-8 and TRBJ2-3, reads GAGVSQSPRYKVAKRGQDVALRCDPISGHVSLFWYQQALGQGPEFLTYFQNEAQLDKSGLPSDRFFAERPEGSVSTLKIQRTQQEDSAVYLCASRQRRAAREDTQYFGPGTRLTVL.

The J gene is TRBJ1-4, the V gene TRBV5-6; D perhaps matches TRBD1 (6 bases). CDR3 length equals 15 residues. Germline V gene data show CDR1 as SGHDT and CDR2 as YYEEEE. V gave up 4 bases and J gave up 7 bases, with 17 bases separating them. CDR3 nucleotide sequence: TGTGCCAGCAGCCCAGGCTTAGGGGGTCCTGAAAAACTGTTTTTT. It yields the protein CASSPGLGGPEKLFF.